This TCR beta chain was identified during a study of blood T cell repertoires in COVID-19. Measured with immunoSEQ multiplex PCR; TCRdb has only the in-frame clones, and not every one. This sample yields some 210,000 clones, of which 82% are seen a single time; approximately 12% belongs to the top ten. The CDR3 loop spans 17 amino acids. Germline V gene lookup returns CDR1 SGHAT and CDR2 FQNNGV. The ends lost 0 bases at V and 12 bases at J; junction bases unmatched: 15. The rearrangement uses TRBV11-2 and TRBJ2-1; 9 bases map to TRBD2. Sequenced sample: peripheral blood. The TCR originated in a woman between 35 and 50 years old with acute or convalescent COVID-19. CDR3 in amino acids: CASSLDNAGGPPRGQFF. CDR3 sequence (DNA): TGTGCCAGCAGCTTAGATAATGCGGGGGGGCCGCCCCGGGGGCAGTTCTTC. The full variable domain, in which reference TRBV11-2 and TRBJ2-1 provide the parts outside the CDR3, is EAGVAQSPRYKIIEKRQSVAFWCNPISGHATLYWYQQILGQGPKLLIQFQNNGVVDDSQLPKDRFSAERLKGVDSTLKIQPAKLEDSAVYLCASSLDNAGGPPRGQFFGPGTRLTVL.